A selection of T cell receptor beta chains follows, all from one sample in a study of cytomegalovirus exposure and HLA in healthy donors. TCRdb's copy holds only in-frame clones and misses some; the assay was immunoSEQ multiplex PCR. In the table there are some 170,000 clones, about 80% of which are singletons. Sequences were obtained from PBMCs. These receptors all come from a woman aged 30 to 39 in good health and CMV-seronegative. Both conserved end residues are part of each CDR3. The order of the fields is V gene, J gene, clone size, CDR3 protein. Size values are once, few and many counts, or a class for expanded clones, and some rows have none.

>TRBV6-5|TRBJ2-4|NA
CASSYNPVAKNIQYF
>TRBV6-6|TRBJ2-7|few
CASASDRVEQYF
>TRBV28|TRBJ2-7|NA
CASSLSHEQYF
>TRBV2|TRBJ1-2|few
CASGGSDRANYGYTF
>TRBV11-2|TRBJ2-7|NA
CASSLGGDYHPEGEQYF
>TRBV28|TRBJ2-2|NA
CASSLPSGRGELFF
>TRBV18|TRBJ1-1|NA
CASSPWTAEAFF
>TRBV28|TRBJ2-7|NA
CASISRGAPYEQYF
>TRBV5-4|TRBJ2-7|few
CASSLSSGTASSYEQYF
>TRBV29-1|TRBJ2-2|NA
CSVAGLAGLFNTGELFF
>TRBV5-1|TRBJ2-7|NA
CASSYQGDYEQYF
>TRBV7-9|TRBJ1-3|NA
CASSFSSPPGDTIYF
>TRBV12-5|TRBJ2-1|NA
CASGLETGNEQFF
>TRBV5-6|TRBJ2-1|NA
CASSQGQVGHEQFF
>TRBV11-3|TRBJ2-7|NA
CASSLNRDSEQYF
>TRBV28|TRBJ1-2|NA
CASSYYIGAGYTF
>TRBV5-1|TRBJ2-2|once
CASSLAYSTGELFF
>TRBV5-5|TRBJ2-7|NA
CASSIGTERVYEQYF
>TRBV11-2|TRBJ2-1|few
CASSLGAEQFF
>TRBV21-1|TRBJ2-7|NA
CASSPQEHSYEQYF
>TRBV4-1|TRBJ1-4|NA
CASSQDNIRGSNEKLFF
>TRBV30|TRBJ2-5|NA
CAWSVWAGGETQYF
>TRBV4-1|TRBJ1-6|NA
CASSRTGTGGLSPLHF
>TRBV9|TRBJ2-2|NA
CASSSTSGTGELFF
>TRBV5-4|TRBJ1-6|NA
CASSLLSTGANSPLHF
>TRBV9|TRBJ2-3|once
CASSVGSGGDTQYF
>TRBV10-2|TRBJ2-7|NA
CASSEDLWTGTGTEQYF
>TRBV5-6|TRBJ1-2|NA
CASRFVRGGYTF
>TRBV28|TRBJ1-6|NA
CASSSGQVDSPLHF
>TRBV5-5|TRBJ2-7|NA
CASSLLLQGIHEQYF
>TRBV5-6|TRBJ2-7|NA
CASSRTGGGAYEQYF
>TRBV27|TRBJ2-2|NA
CASSLTGTRASTGELFF
>TRBV6-5|TRBJ1-6|NA
CASSEPTGASPLHF
>TRBV19|TRBJ2-2|NA
CASRSTGQTYTGELFF